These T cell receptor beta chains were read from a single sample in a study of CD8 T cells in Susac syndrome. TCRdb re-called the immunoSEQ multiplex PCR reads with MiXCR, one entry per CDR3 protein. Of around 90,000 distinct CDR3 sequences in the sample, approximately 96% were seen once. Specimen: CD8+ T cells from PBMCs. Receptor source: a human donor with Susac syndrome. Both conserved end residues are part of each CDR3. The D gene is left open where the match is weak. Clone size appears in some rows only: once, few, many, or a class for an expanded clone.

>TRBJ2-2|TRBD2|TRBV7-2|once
CASSSGGKANTGELFF
TGTGCCAGCAGCTCGGGGGGAAAGGCGAACACCGGGGAGCTGTTTTTT
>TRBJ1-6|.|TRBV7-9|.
CASSTQSYNSPLHF
TGTGCCAGCAGCACCCAGTCCTATAATTCACCCCTCCACTTT
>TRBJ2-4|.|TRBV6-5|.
CASSSDRLAKNIQYF
TGTGCCAGCAGTTCTGACAGGCTAGCCAAAAACATTCAGTACTTC
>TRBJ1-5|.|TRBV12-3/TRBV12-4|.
CASSLTGAPNSNQPQHF
TGTGCCAGCAGTTTAACGGGCGCGCCTAATAGCAATCAGCCCCAGCATTTT
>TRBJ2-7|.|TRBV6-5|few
CASSYGGSRYEQYF
TGTGCCAGCAGTTACGGGGGCTCCCGCTACGAGCAGTACTTC
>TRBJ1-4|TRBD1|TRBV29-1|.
CSVLIEPGQGNEKLFF
TGCAGCGTGCTAATTGAACCGGGACAGGGGAATGAAAAACTGTTTTTT
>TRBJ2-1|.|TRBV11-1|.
CASSLGFGGVAYNEQFF
TGTGCCAGCAGCTTAGGTTTCGGGGGAGTTGCCTACAATGAGCAGTTCTTC
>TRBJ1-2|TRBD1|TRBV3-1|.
CASGGGTGNYGYTF
TGTGCCAGCGGCGGGGGGACAGGCAACTATGGCTACACCTTC
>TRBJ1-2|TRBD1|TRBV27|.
CASARGQGAQGYTF
TGTGCCAGCGCCCGGGGGCAGGGGGCCCAAGGCTACACCTTC
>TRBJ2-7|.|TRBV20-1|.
CSAWRPGANSYEQYF
TGCAGTGCCTGGAGGCCGGGGGCGAACTCCTACGAGCAGTACTTC
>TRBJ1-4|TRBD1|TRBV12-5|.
CASGFPGQLFF
TGTGCTAGTGGTTTTCCGGGACAGCTGTTTTTT
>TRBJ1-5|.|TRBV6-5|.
CASSSTRNQPQHF
TGTGCCAGCAGTTCAACCCGCAATCAGCCCCAGCATTTT
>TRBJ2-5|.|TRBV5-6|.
CASSSTGRRWETQYF
TGTGCCAGCAGCTCAACGGGACGGAGGTGGGAGACCCAGTACTTC
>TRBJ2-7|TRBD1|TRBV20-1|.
CSAGTGSEQYF
TGCAGTGCGGGGACAGGGAGCGAGCAGTACTTC
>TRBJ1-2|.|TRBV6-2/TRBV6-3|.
CASSYPGNYGYTF
TGTGCCAGCAGTTACCCAGGGAACTATGGCTACACCTTC
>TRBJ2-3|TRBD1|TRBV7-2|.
CASSSDRARDTQYF
TGTGCCAGCAGTTCCGACAGGGCTCGAGATACGCAGTATTTT
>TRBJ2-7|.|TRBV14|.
CASSQGGIEQYF
TGTGCCAGCAGCCAAGGTGGTATCGAGCAGTACTTC
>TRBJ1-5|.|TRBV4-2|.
CASSQASGGNQPQHF
TGTGCCAGCAGCCAAGCATCAGGGGGCAATCAGCCCCAGCATTTT
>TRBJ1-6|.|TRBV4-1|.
CASSQEWVGSPLHF
TGCGCCAGCAGCCAAGAATGGGTAGGGTCACCCCTCCACTTT
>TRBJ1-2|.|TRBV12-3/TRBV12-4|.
CASSFVSHPYGYTF
TGTGCCAGCAGTTTTGTTTCACACCCTTATGGCTACACCTTC
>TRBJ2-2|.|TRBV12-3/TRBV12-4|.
CASSLTGTGELFF
TGTGCCAGCAGTCTCACAGGCACCGGGGAGCTGTTTTTT
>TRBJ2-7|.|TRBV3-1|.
CASSQGRGGEQYF
TGTGCCAGCAGCCAAGGTAGGGGCGGCGAGCAGTACTTC
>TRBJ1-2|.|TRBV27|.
CASSDSRYGYTF
TGTGCCAGCAGTGACAGCCGCTATGGCTACACCTTC
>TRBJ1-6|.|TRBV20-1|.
CSASPGLQGAYNSPLHF
TGCAGTGCCAGCCCGGGACTTCAAGGGGCGTATAATTCACCCCTCCACTTT
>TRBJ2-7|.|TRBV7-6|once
CASSLAVTSSYEQYF
TGTGCCAGCAGCTTAGCGGTCACTTCTTCCTACGAGCAGTACTTC
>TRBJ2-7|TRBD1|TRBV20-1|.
CSATTGTAYEQYF
TGCAGTGCTACCACCGGGACAGCCTACGAGCAGTACTTC
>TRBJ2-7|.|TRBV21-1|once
CATLLYEQYF
TGTGCCACCCTACTCTACGAGCAGTACTTC
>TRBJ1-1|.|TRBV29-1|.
CSVGLDTEAFF
TGCAGCGTAGGACTGGACACTGAAGCTTTCTTT
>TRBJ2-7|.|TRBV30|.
CAWRGGTDPYEQYF
TGTGCCTGGAGGGGCGGGACGGACCCCTACGAGCAGTACTTC
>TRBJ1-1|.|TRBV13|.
CASSSGTIGVEAFF
TGTGCCAGCAGCTCCGGGACAATAGGCGTTGAAGCTTTCTTT
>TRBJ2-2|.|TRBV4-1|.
CASSQSTGATGELFF
TGCGCCAGCAGCCAATCGACGGGAGCCACCGGGGAGCTGTTTTTT
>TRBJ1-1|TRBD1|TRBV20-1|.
CSARETGRGGKTEVFF
TGCAGTGCTAGAGAGACAGGGAGAGGGGGGAAGACTGAAGTTTTCTTT
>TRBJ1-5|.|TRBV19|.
CASSATGQPQHF
TGTGCCAGTAGTGCTACCGGTCAGCCCCAGCATTTT
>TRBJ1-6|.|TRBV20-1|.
CSATLPQGYNSPLHF
TGCAGTGCTACCCTCCCCCAGGGGTATAATTCACCCCTCCACTTT
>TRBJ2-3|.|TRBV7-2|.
CASTYFLALAHTQYF
TGTGCCAGCACCTACTTCCTGGCGCTGGCACATACGCAGTATTTT
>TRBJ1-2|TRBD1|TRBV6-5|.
CASSSTDRGPVNYGYTF
TGTGCCAGCAGTTCTACAGACAGGGGTCCTGTCAACTATGGCTACACCTTC
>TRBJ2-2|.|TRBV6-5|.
CASSYGSGANGELFF
TGTGCCAGCAGTTACGGGTCAGGGGCGAACGGGGAGCTGTTTTTT
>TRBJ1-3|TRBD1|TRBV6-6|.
CASSYDRASGNTIYF
TGTGCCAGCAGTTACGACAGGGCCTCTGGAAACACCATATATTTT
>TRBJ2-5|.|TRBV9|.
CASSVTRDWETQYF
TGTGCCAGCAGCGTAACAAGGGATTGGGAGACCCAGTACTTC
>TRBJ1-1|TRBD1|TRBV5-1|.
CASSLPRGTEGEAFF
TGCGCCAGCAGCTTGCCTCGCGGGACAGAGGGTGAAGCTTTCTTT
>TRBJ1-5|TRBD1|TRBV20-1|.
CSARKQGFSNQPQHF
TGCAGTGCTAGAAAACAGGGGTTTAGCAATCAGCCCCAGCATTTT
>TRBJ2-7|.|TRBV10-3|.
CAISPREPYEQYF
TGTGCCATCAGTCCTCGGGAACCCTACGAGCAGTACTTC
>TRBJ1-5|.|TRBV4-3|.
CASSQETGFQPQHF
TGCGCCAGCAGCCAAGAAACGGGATTTCAGCCCCAGCATTTT
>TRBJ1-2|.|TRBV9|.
CASSSRPGSYGYTF
TGTGCCAGCAGCTCCAGACCAGGGAGCTATGGCTACACCTTC
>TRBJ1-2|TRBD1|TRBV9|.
CASSVTDRGPTNYGYTF
TGTGCCAGCAGCGTTACGGACAGGGGGCCTACTAACTATGGCTACACCTTC
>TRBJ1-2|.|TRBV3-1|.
CASSQRGDNGYTF
TGTGCCAGCAGCCAGAGGGGGGATAATGGCTACACCTTC
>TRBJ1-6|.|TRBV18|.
CASSPDRNNSPLHF
TGTGCCAGCTCACCGGACAGAAATAATTCACCCCTCCACTTT
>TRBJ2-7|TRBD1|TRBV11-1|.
CASSLPDRVGEQYF
TGTGCCAGCAGCTTACCGGACAGGGTTGGCGAGCAGTACTTC
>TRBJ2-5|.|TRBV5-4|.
CASSLSGADETQYF
TGTGCCAGCAGCTTGAGCGGAGCAGACGAGACCCAGTACTTC
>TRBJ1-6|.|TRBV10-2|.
CASSESEVASPLHF
TGCGCCAGCAGTGAGTCCGAGGTCGCTTCACCCCTCCACTTT
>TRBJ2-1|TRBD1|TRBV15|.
CATSRGLGQGSPNEQFF
TGTGCCACCAGCAGAGGTCTCGGACAGGGGTCGCCCAATGAGCAGTTCTTC
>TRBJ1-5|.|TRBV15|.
CATSRPGIGQPQHF
TGTGCCACCAGCCGGCCAGGGATAGGTCAGCCCCAGCATTTT
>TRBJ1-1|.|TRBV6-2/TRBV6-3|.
CASSYTTNTEAFF
TGTGCCAGCAGTTACACGACTAACACTGAAGCTTTCTTT
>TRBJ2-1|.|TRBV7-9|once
CASSLRGLYNEQFF
TGTGCCAGCAGCTTACGGGGACTCTACAATGAGCAGTTCTTC
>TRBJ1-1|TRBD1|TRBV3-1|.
CASSQSGQGEAFF
TGTGCCAGCAGCCAGTCTGGACAGGGTGAAGCTTTCTTT